Listed below are T cell receptor beta chains from one sample, sequenced in a study of T cell repertoires in cytomegalovirus infection. One entry per CDR3 protein results from TCRdb running MiXCR on the reads. Seen here are 200,000 to 250,000 distinct CDR3 sequences, approximately 24% observed once, and the top ten hold roughly 18%. Sequencing was done on a sample of CD8+ T cells from PBMCs. The receptors stem from a human donor in good health (CMV status not recorded). Some clones in this sample may be carry-over from other donors' samples. CDR3s include the opening cysteine and the closing phenylalanine or tryptophan. Each record gives: J gene, clone size, V gene, D gene, CDR3 protein, CDR3 DNA. D genes are given only for firm matches. Part of the rows lack a size; the others show once, few, many or a class for expanded clones.

J gene: TRBJ2-1; clone size: .; V gene: TRBV6-1; D gene: .; CDR3 protein: CASRLAGDNEQFF; CDR3 DNA: TGTGCCAGCAGGCTAGCCGGAGACAATGAGCAGTTCTTC
J gene: TRBJ2-1; clone size: .; V gene: TRBV20-1; D gene: TRBD2; CDR3 protein: CSAPGLAMDEQFF; CDR3 DNA: TGCAGTGCCCCGGGACTAGCGATGGATGAGCAGTTCTTC
J gene: TRBJ1-5; clone size: many; V gene: TRBV27; D gene: .; CDR3 protein: CASSLVPGPNSNQPQHF; CDR3 DNA: TGTGCCAGCAGTTTGGTGCCAGGTCCCAATAGCAATCAGCCCCAGCATTTT
J gene: TRBJ2-2; clone size: .; V gene: TRBV5-3; D gene: .; CDR3 protein: CASSLASWNTGELFF; CDR3 DNA: TGTGCCAGCAGCTTGGCCAGCTGGAACACCGGGGAGCTGTTTTTT
J gene: TRBJ2-1; clone size: few; V gene: TRBV7-3; D gene: .; CDR3 protein: CASSLLPGSRSYNEQFF; CDR3 DNA: TGTGCCAGCAGCTTACTACCTGGCTCCCGCTCCTACAATGAGCAGTTCTTC
J gene: TRBJ2-3; clone size: many; V gene: TRBV7-8; D gene: .; CDR3 protein: CASTPRGREYLTDTQYF; CDR3 DNA: TGTGCCAGCACCCCCCGGGGGCGGGAATATCTCACAGATACGCAGTATTTT
J gene: TRBJ2-5; clone size: .; V gene: TRBV7-7; D gene: .; CDR3 protein: CASSLGIQETQYF; CDR3 DNA: TGTGCCAGCAGCTTAGGGATCCAAGAGACCCAGTACTTC
J gene: TRBJ2-7; clone size: few; V gene: TRBV29-1; D gene: TRBD1; CDR3 protein: CSVLTGGRNEQYF; CDR3 DNA: TGCAGCGTCCTTACAGGGGGCAGGAACGAGCAGTACTTC
J gene: TRBJ1-1; clone size: many; V gene: TRBV12-3/TRBV12-4; D gene: TRBD1; CDR3 protein: CASSLPPGQAYTEAFF; CDR3 DNA: TGTGCCAGCAGTTTACCCCCGGGACAGGCATACACTGAAGCTTTCTTT
J gene: TRBJ2-5; clone size: .; V gene: TRBV19; D gene: TRBD2; CDR3 protein: CASSKRGNQETQYF; CDR3 DNA: TGTGCCAGTAGCAAGCGGGGGAATCAAGAGACCCAGTACTTC
J gene: TRBJ2-1; clone size: many; V gene: TRBV7-6; D gene: .; CDR3 protein: CASSPNRAEQFF; CDR3 DNA: TGTGCCAGCAGCCCAAACCGGGCTGAGCAGTTCTTC
J gene: TRBJ2-5; clone size: .; V gene: TRBV28; D gene: TRBD2; CDR3 protein: CASSLPTGGPAKATQYF; CDR3 DNA: TGTGCCAGCAGCCTCCCCACGGGGGGGCCCGCAAAAGCGACCCAGTACTTC
J gene: TRBJ1-2; clone size: .; V gene: TRBV12-3/TRBV12-4; D gene: .; CDR3 protein: CASSDQQGRYYGYTF; CDR3 DNA: TGTGCCAGCAGCGATCAACAGGGCCGATACTATGGCTACACCTTC
J gene: TRBJ1-2; clone size: .; V gene: TRBV28; D gene: TRBD1; CDR3 protein: CASSLRGPPGADGYGYTF; CDR3 DNA: TGTGCCAGCAGTCTGAGGGGGCCCCCAGGGGCTGATGGCTATGGCTACACCTTC
J gene: TRBJ2-3; clone size: few; V gene: TRBV28; D gene: .; CDR3 protein: CASSFTGTDTQYF; CDR3 DNA: TGTGCCAGCAGTTTTACAGGGACAGATACGCAGTATTTT
J gene: TRBJ2-7; clone size: few; V gene: TRBV6-6; D gene: .; CDR3 protein: CASSPGWREGEQYF; CDR3 DNA: TGTGCCAGCAGTCCTGGGTGGAGGGAAGGCGAGCAGTACTTC
J gene: TRBJ2-3; clone size: many; V gene: TRBV4-1; D gene: .; CDR3 protein: CASSRMAPSTDTQYF; CDR3 DNA: TGCGCCAGCAGTCGGATGGCCCCTTCCACAGATACGCAGTATTTT
J gene: TRBJ2-7; clone size: once; V gene: TRBV7-9; D gene: .; CDR3 protein: CASSHPLAGTSYEQYF; CDR3 DNA: TGTGCCAGCAGCCACCCGCTGGCGGGGACTTCCTACGAGCAGTACTTC
J gene: TRBJ2-3; clone size: .; V gene: TRBV9; D gene: .; CDR3 protein: CASSGRDSTNTQYF; CDR3 DNA: TGTGCCAGCAGCGGCCGGGATTCAACCAATACGCAGTATTTT
J gene: TRBJ2-7; clone size: few; V gene: TRBV7-9; D gene: .; CDR3 protein: CASTPLPDSPYEQYF; CDR3 DNA: TGTGCCAGCACACCCCTACCGGACAGTCCCTACGAGCAGTACTTC
J gene: TRBJ2-3; clone size: few; V gene: TRBV2; D gene: .; CDR3 protein: CASSEARATDTQYF; CDR3 DNA: TGTGCCAGCAGTGAAGCGCGGGCCACAGATACGCAGTATTTT
J gene: TRBJ2-1; clone size: many; V gene: TRBV7-6; D gene: TRBD1; CDR3 protein: CASSSIRDRGNEQFF; CDR3 DNA: TGTGCCAGCAGCTCGATCCGGGACAGGGGAAATGAGCAGTTCTTC
J gene: TRBJ2-7; clone size: few; V gene: TRBV4-1; D gene: .; CDR3 protein: CASSQWASYEQYF; CDR3 DNA: TGCGCCAGCAGCCAGTGGGCTTCCTACGAGCAGTACTTC
J gene: TRBJ2-7; clone size: once; V gene: TRBV30; D gene: .; CDR3 protein: CAWSVGIEQYF; CDR3 DNA: TGTGCCTGGAGTGTTGGGATCGAGCAGTACTTC
J gene: TRBJ2-1; clone size: once; V gene: TRBV29-1; D gene: .; CDR3 protein: CSVVFLTSGTSLYNEQFF; CDR3 DNA: TGCAGCGTTGTGTTTTTGACCTCCGGGACATCCCTCTACAATGAGCAGTTCTTC
J gene: TRBJ2-7; clone size: few; V gene: TRBV2; D gene: TRBD1; CDR3 protein: CASRYRGLTYEQYF; CDR3 DNA: TGTGCCAGCAGGTACAGGGGGCTAACGTACGAGCAGTACTTC
J gene: TRBJ2-7; clone size: .; V gene: TRBV19; D gene: .; CDR3 protein: CASSIGGEGNEQYF; CDR3 DNA: TGTGCCAGTAGTATAGGAGGGGAAGGAAACGAGCAGTACTTC
J gene: TRBJ2-1; clone size: many; V gene: TRBV7-2; D gene: TRBD1; CDR3 protein: CASSGTGAYNEQFF; CDR3 DNA: TGTGCCAGCAGTGGGACAGGGGCCTACAATGAGCAGTTCTTC
J gene: TRBJ2-2; clone size: many; V gene: TRBV7-2; D gene: .; CDR3 protein: CASSSTWGTSTGELFF; CDR3 DNA: TGTGCCAGCAGCTCTACATGGGGGACGAGCACCGGGGAGCTGTTTTTT
J gene: TRBJ1-2; clone size: .; V gene: TRBV7-4; D gene: TRBD1; CDR3 protein: CASSFKRHSLRDRNYGYTF; CDR3 DNA: TGTGCCAGCAGCTTTAAACGACATTCACTCCGGGACAGAAACTATGGCTACACCTTC
J gene: TRBJ1-1; clone size: few; V gene: TRBV29-1; D gene: .; CDR3 protein: CSVDPGVNTEAFF; CDR3 DNA: TGCAGCGTTGATCCGGGGGTGAACACTGAAGCTTTCTTT
J gene: TRBJ1-2; clone size: few; V gene: TRBV2; D gene: .; CDR3 protein: CASSVPLRQADYGYTF; CDR3 DNA: TGTGCCAGCAGTGTCCCCCTCCGACAGGCGGACTATGGCTACACCTTC
J gene: TRBJ1-2; clone size: many; V gene: TRBV7-8; D gene: .; CDR3 protein: CASSLDVGAAGYTF; CDR3 DNA: TGTGCCAGCAGCTTAGATGTAGGGGCGGCTGGCTACACCTTC
J gene: TRBJ1-1; clone size: .; V gene: TRBV6-5; D gene: .; CDR3 protein: CASSYDRIVTEAFF; CDR3 DNA: TGTGCCAGCAGTTACGACAGGATAGTCACTGAAGCTTTCTTT
J gene: TRBJ2-7; clone size: .; V gene: TRBV2; D gene: .; CDR3 protein: CASSEGIGAPSYEQYF; CDR3 DNA: TGTGCCAGCAGTGAAGGTATAGGGGCCCCCTCCTACGAGCAGTACTTC
J gene: TRBJ1-4; clone size: .; V gene: TRBV12-3/TRBV12-4; D gene: .; CDR3 protein: CASTPGASEKLFF; CDR3 DNA: TGTGCCAGCACCCCGGGCGCTTCGGAAAAACTGTTTTTT
J gene: TRBJ2-7; clone size: many; V gene: TRBV7-9; D gene: TRBD2; CDR3 protein: CASSLVQQRGGWSYEQYF; CDR3 DNA: TGTGCCAGCAGCTTAGTGCAGCAGCGGGGGGGCTGGTCCTACGAGCAGTACTTC
J gene: TRBJ2-7; clone size: many; V gene: TRBV7-2; D gene: .; CDR3 protein: CASSRSGASYEQYF; CDR3 DNA: TGTGCCAGCAGCCGGTCCGGGGCATCCTACGAGCAGTACTTC
J gene: TRBJ2-3; clone size: .; V gene: TRBV6-1; D gene: .; CDR3 protein: CASSGGDSTDTQYF; CDR3 DNA: TGTGCCAGCAGTGGGGGGGACAGCACAGATACGCAGTATTTT
J gene: TRBJ2-7; clone size: many; V gene: TRBV7-2; D gene: .; CDR3 protein: CASSHPRAYEQYF; CDR3 DNA: TGTGCCAGCAGCCATCCTCGGGCCTACGAGCAGTACTTC
J gene: TRBJ2-3; clone size: .; V gene: TRBV7-9; D gene: TRBD1; CDR3 protein: CARQGGSTDTQYF; CDR3 DNA: TGTGCCAGACAGGGGGGAAGCACAGATACGCAGTATTTT
J gene: TRBJ2-1; clone size: few; V gene: TRBV28; D gene: TRBD2; CDR3 protein: CASTLGVAGGYNEQFF; CDR3 DNA: TGTGCCAGCACCCTAGGGGTAGCGGGGGGTTACAATGAGCAGTTCTTC
J gene: TRBJ1-2; clone size: many; V gene: TRBV7-2; D gene: TRBD1; CDR3 protein: CASSPGTGVYGYTF; CDR3 DNA: TGTGCCAGCAGCCCCGGGACAGGCGTCTATGGCTACACCTTC
J gene: TRBJ1-4; clone size: .; V gene: TRBV28; D gene: .; CDR3 protein: CASSRDRGGRTNEKLFF; CDR3 DNA: TGTGCCAGCAGCCGTGACCGAGGGGGACGAACTAATGAAAAACTGTTTTTT
J gene: TRBJ1-2; clone size: .; V gene: TRBV10-3; D gene: .; CDR3 protein: CAISEGGTAPYGYTF; CDR3 DNA: TGTGCCATCAGTGAGGGCGGGACGGCACCTTATGGCTACACCTTC
J gene: TRBJ1-2; clone size: few; V gene: TRBV4-1; D gene: .; CDR3 protein: CASSQSGTANYGYTF; CDR3 DNA: TGCGCCAGCAGCCAATCTGGGACGGCTAACTATGGCTACACCTTC
J gene: TRBJ2-1; clone size: .; V gene: TRBV7-9; D gene: .; CDR3 protein: CASSPSFRGKIEQFF; CDR3 DNA: TGTGCCAGCAGCCCTTCTTTTAGGGGAAAAATTGAGCAGTTCTTC
J gene: TRBJ2-2; clone size: few; V gene: TRBV5-4; D gene: .; CDR3 protein: CASSAWSGNTGELFF; CDR3 DNA: TGTGCCAGCAGCGCCTGGAGCGGGAACACCGGGGAGCTGTTTTTT
J gene: TRBJ1-1; clone size: .; V gene: TRBV27; D gene: TRBD1; CDR3 protein: CASSLGERGPAFF; CDR3 DNA: TGTGCCAGCAGTTTAGGCGAGAGGGGGCCGGCTTTCTTT
J gene: TRBJ2-7; clone size: .; V gene: TRBV2; D gene: .; CDR3 protein: CASQVSYEQYF; CDR3 DNA: TGTGCCAGCCAGGTCTCCTACGAGCAGTACTTC
J gene: TRBJ2-1; clone size: many; V gene: TRBV7-6; D gene: TRBD2; CDR3 protein: CASSLGLAGVYEQFF; CDR3 DNA: TGTGCCAGCAGCTTAGGGCTAGCGGGGGTCTATGAGCAGTTCTTC
J gene: TRBJ2-1; clone size: .; V gene: TRBV27; D gene: TRBD2; CDR3 protein: CASSLGGWVISDEQFF; CDR3 DNA: TGTGCCAGCAGTTTGGGAGGGTGGGTTATAAGTGATGAGCAGTTCTTC